Listed here are 30 T cell receptor beta chains from one sample, sequenced in a study of regulatory T cells in long-lasting Graves disease. Sequencing libraries for TCR beta were prepared with iRepertoire HTBI primers and Arm-PCR of CDR3 regions. TCRdb redid the calling of the multiplex PCR reads with MiXCR, one entry per CDR3 protein. The data show approximately 290,000 distinct CDR3 sequences, with 20% to 25% seen just once and roughly 50% held by the top ten. Indicated time point: persistent/refractory GD, antithyroid drugs over 5 years with positive TRAb. RNA from PBMCs was the source of the TCR library. The specimen comprised peripheral blood mononuclear cells (PBMCs), sampled when the disease was refractory, from a patient treated with antithyroid drugs. The receptors derive from a female donor with Graves disease.

Only a few counts were recorded for this clonotype. CDR3 amino acids: CASSLAGADTQYF. CDR3 bases: TGTGCCAGCAGCTTAGCGGGAGCCGATACGCAGTATTTT. The chain uses TRBV25-1 and TRBJ2-3, with 9 bases matching TRBD2. J lost 6 bases, V lost 6 bases, and 4 bases had no gene match. CDR3 size: 13 residues. CDR1 and CDR2 (germline): MGHDK, SYGVNS.

The chain uses TRBV20-1 and TRBJ2-3; 8 bases line up with TRBD2. This CDR3 region has 13 residues. CDR1 is DFQATT and CDR2 is SNEGSKA in the germline V gene (reference sequence). CDR3 sequence (DNA): TGCAGCCTTAGGGCTAGCGGGACAGATACGCAGTATTTT. Translating gives CSLRASGTDTQYF.

The V and J genes are TRBV6-1 and TRBJ2-3, with D perhaps TRBD1 or TRBD2 (5 bases each). The V gene's germline CDR1 is MNHNS and CDR2 SASEGT. This CDR3 contains 16 residues. The V gene lost 6 bases and the J gene lost 0 bases, with 16 bases spanning the gap. The CDR3 sequence is CASSRTGTHSTDTQYF. The CDR3 DNA reads as TGTGCCAGCAGCAGGACCGGGACCCATAGCACAGATACGCAGTATTTT.

This rearrangement joins TRBV18 to TRBJ2-1, with 9 nucleotides matching TRBD2. Trimming at V came to 6 bases and at J to 4 bases, leaving 10 bases not matched to a gene. The CDR3 spans 16 residues. Germline CDR1 is KGHSH and CDR2 is LQKENI. CDR3 protein: CASSPAGGSGYNEQFF. The CDR3 region has the DNA TGTGCCAGCTCCCCGGCGGGGGGGAGTGGTTACAATGAGCAGTTCTTC.

V gene TRBV6-2 or TRBV6-3 combines with J gene TRBJ2-7; TRBD1 matches at 7 bases. Losses at the gene ends were 2 bases for V and 4 bases for J; bases not matched to a gene: 5. There are 14 residues in the CDR3. The germline V gene encodes CDR1 MNHEY and CDR2 SVGEGT. The CDR3 bases are TGTGCCAGCAGTTACGGGACAGAGAATTACGAGCAGTACTTC. Its protein is CASSYGTENYEQYF.

At least ten counts were recorded for this clonotype. The chain recombines TRBV10-3 with TRBJ2-7, with 8 nucleotides matching TRBD2. This CDR3 has 14 amino acids. Germline assignment: CDR1 ENHRY and CDR2 SYGVKD. The CDR3, as DNA: TGTGCGACTCTCGGGGGGGGGCGTACCTACGAGCAGTACTTC. As protein: CATLGGGRTYEQYF.

This clonotype was seen many times. This chain connects TRBV6-1 to TRBJ2-4; 8 bases fit TRBD1. Losses at the gene ends were 6 bases for V and 6 bases for J; bases not matched to a gene: 7. The CDR3 runs to 14 residues. Germline values: CDR1 MNHNS, CDR2 SASEGT. This CDR3 reads CASRDREAGNIQYF. DNA for the CDR3: TGTGCCAGCAGGGACAGGGAGGCGGGAAACATTCAGTACTTC.

There are a few counts of this clonotype. This chain links TRBV7-9 with TRBJ2-7; 12 nucleotides agree with TRBD2. Germline CDR1 is SEHNR and CDR2 is FQNEAQ (reference sequence). The CDR3 loop spans 16 amino acids. V lost 4 bases, J lost 3 bases, and 7 bases stayed unmatched. The CDR3 here is CASSSLLTSGSYEQYF. Written as DNA, the CDR3 is TGTGCCAGCAGCTCCCTTTTGACTAGCGGGAGCTACGAGCAGTACTTC.

This clonotype has more than one count but fewer than ten. The chain joins TRBV15 to TRBJ1-3, with TRBD1 identical over 8 bases. This CDR3 is built from 14 residues. From germline, CDR1 is LNHNV and CDR2 YYDKDF (reference sequence). V was clipped by 8 bases and J by 4 bases; unmatched bases: 7. The CDR3 loop reads CATSGGTRGNTIYF. The CDR3 coding sequence is TGTGCCACCTCAGGGGGCACGCGAGGAAACACCATATATTTT.

The chain uses TRBV12-3 or TRBV12-4 and TRBJ2-5, with TRBD2 identical over 7 bases. Trimming took 3 bases from V and 4 from J; bases not matched to a gene: 11. The CDR3 totals 16 residues. CDR3 nucleotide sequence: TGTGCCAGCAGTTTCCTCAGCGGGACCTCAGGAGAGACCCAGTACTTC. It is translated as CASSFLSGTSGETQYF.

This clonotype was observed many times. The chain is built from TRBV6-1 and TRBJ1-5, with 8 bases matching TRBD1. The CDR3 length is 15 residues. Germline-derived CDR1 and CDR2 are MNHNS and SASEGT. Losses at the gene ends were 4 bases for V and 1 base for J; bases not matched to a gene: 3. DNA for the CDR3: TGTGCCAGCAGTGTCCAGGGGGCCAGCAATCAGCCCCAGCATTTT. The encoded protein is CASSVQGASNQPQHF.

The CDR3 protein is CASLGQGYNEQFF. DNA of the CDR3: TGTGCCTCGTTAGGACAGGGGTACAATGAGCAGTTCTTC. The V and J genes are TRBV28 and TRBJ2-1; 9 bases fit TRBD1. Germline V lookup: CDR1 MDHEN, CDR2 SYDVKM. The ends lost 11 bases at V and 4 bases at J; junction bases unmatched: 6. The CDR3 is 13 residues long.

This clonotype was counted only a few times. This CDR3 reads CASSDQGKPFF. Written as DNA, the CDR3 is TGTGCCAGCAGCGACCAGGGTAAGCCTTTCTTT. The chain joins TRBV27 to TRBJ1-1; perhaps TRBD1 as D (5 bases). From germline, CDR1 is MNHEY and CDR2 SMNVEV (reference sequence). V lost 6 bases, J lost 12 bases, and 14 bases lay in between. The CDR3 has 11 amino acids.

A remark on this clonotype: Being one base from a much bigger clone, this may be a read error. The chain uses TRBV6-1 and TRBJ2-7; D ambiguous. In germline, CDR1 is MNHNS, CDR2 SASEGT. This CDR3 comprises 15 residues. V was trimmed by 6 bases and J by 2 bases, leaving 17 bases between them. Here the CDR3 DNA reads TGTGCCAGCAGCGCAAACTCAGGTCACCCCTACGAGCAGTACTTC. Its translation is CASSANSGHPYEQYF.

J is TRBJ1-1 and V is TRBV19; D not resolved. The CDR3 sequence is 14 residues long. The germline CDR1 and CDR2 sequences are LNHDA and SQIVND (reference sequence). Trimming cost V 5 bases and J 3 bases, with 13 bases left between them. CDR3 amino acids: CASSEFLFDTEAFF. The CDR3 bases are TGTGCCAGTAGTGAGTTCCTGTTCGACACTGAAGCTTTCTTT.

At least ten counts were recorded for this clonotype. The chain employs TRBV28 and TRBJ2-5; no reliable D call. This CDR3 is 16 amino acids long. The germline gives CDR1 MDHEN, CDR2 SYDVKM. V was shortened by 7 bases and J by 7 bases, with 25 bases between the two germline ends. The CDR3 loop is CASTSGSAATVWTQYF. The CDR3 DNA sequence: TGTGCCAGCACGAGTGGGTCGGCGGCGACCGTTTGGACCCAGTACTTC.

This clonotype was seen ten or more times. The gene calls are TRBV5-5 and TRBJ2-7; TRBD2 matches at 8 bases. This CDR3 has 16 amino acids. Trimming removed 3 bases from V and 1 base from J; junction bases left unmatched: 9. Looked up from germline, CDR1 is SGHKS and CDR2 is YYEKEE (reference sequence). CDR3 amino acids: CASSSHGGGISYEQYF. In DNA form, the CDR3 reads TGTGCCAGCAGCTCCCATGGCGGGGGGATTTCCTACGAGCAGTACTTC.

The chain couples TRBV4-1 to TRBJ2-7; 8 bases line up with TRBD1. Trimming cost V 1 base and J 6 bases; bases outside gene matches: 8. Per germline, CDR1 MGHRA and CDR2 YSYEKL. The CDR3 consists of 15 residues. The CDR3 loop reads CASSQADRVSAEQYF. DNA for the CDR3: TGCGCCAGCAGCCAAGCGGACAGGGTATCTGCCGAGCAGTACTTC.

The table lists this clonotype with many counts. V and J are TRBV6-1 and TRBJ1-6, with 11 nucleotides matching TRBD1. V shed 10 bases, J shed 9 bases, and the junction held 11 bases outside the gene matches. Germline CDR1 is MNHNS and CDR2 is SASEGT. The CDR3 covers 15 residues. The CDR3 bases are TGTGCCACCATCCTAGACGGGACAGGGGGTTCACCCCTCCACTTT. Translating gives CATILDGTGGSPLHF.

This clonotype appeared many times. The J gene is TRBJ1-5, the V gene TRBV20-1; D might be TRBD1 (6 bases). This CDR3 comprises 13 residues. V lost 4 bases to trimming and J lost 7 bases, with 14 bases between them. Germline CDR1 reads DFQATT; CDR2 reads SNEGSKA (reference sequence). The CDR3 DNA follows: TGCAGTGCTACCCGCCCGGGGGGCCAGCCCCAGCATTTT. This gives the protein CSATRPGGQPQHF.

The rearrangement uses TRBV18 and TRBJ2-7; 7 bases are a match to TRBD2. This CDR3 comprises 16 residues. CDR1 KGHSH and CDR2 LQKENI come from the germline V gene. V trimming: 2 bases; J trimming: 0 bases; junction bases outside the gene matches: 7. This CDR3 is CASSPDKRGYSYEQYF. For the CDR3, the DNA is TGTGCCAGCTCACCAGATAAGCGGGGTTACTCCTACGAGCAGTACTTC.

This clonotype was found a few times. The chain has TRBV6-1 and TRBJ1-4; D possibly corresponds to TRBD1 (5 bases). This CDR3 is 17 amino acids long. V lost 2 bases, J lost 4 bases, and 17 bases lay in between. Germline V CDR1 and CDR2: MNHNS, SASEGT. The CDR3 coding sequence is TGTGCCAGCAGTGAACCCCCCCTCGGGGCGGATAATGAAAAACTGTTTTTT. As protein: CASSEPPLGADNEKLFF.

This clonotype is a singleton in its sample. The V call is TRBV19, the J call TRBJ1-5; 7 bases are shared with TRBD1. V lost 6 bases, J lost 5 bases, and 4 bases stayed unmatched. Per germline, CDR1 LNHDA and CDR2 SQIVND (reference sequence). This CDR3 contains 13 residues. The CDR3 sequence is CASRRQGHQPQHF. DNA of the CDR3: TGTGCCAGTAGAAGACAGGGTCATCAGCCCCAGCATTTT.

This clonotype was seen at least ten times. This chain joins TRBV28 and TRBJ1-2, with D perhaps matching TRBD1 (6 bases). This CDR3 spans 14 amino acids. Trimming removed 3 bases from V and 4 bases from J, with 12 bases in between. The germline V gene encodes CDR1 MDHEN and CDR2 SYDVKM. The CDR3 DNA follows: TGTGCCAGCAGTTTGGCAGGACAGAGCTATGGCTACACCTTC. Its translation: CASSLAGQSYGYTF.

The table lists this clonotype with many counts. The V gene is TRBV6-2 or TRBV6-3, the J gene TRBJ2-5, with 13 bases lining up with TRBD2. Trimming cost V 4 bases and J 0 bases; bases outside gene matches: 5. The CDR3 consists of 17 residues. Germline CDR1 and CDR2: MNHEY and SVGEGT. The CDR3 DNA reads TGTGCCAGCAGTTCAGGACTAGCGGGAGAGCACCAAGAGACCCAGTACTTC. It translates to CASSSGLAGEHQETQYF.

The rearrangement uses TRBV15 and TRBJ2-7, with 10 bases identical to TRBD1. The CDR3 runs 14 residues. The junction had 2 bases not matched to a gene; V was cut back by 3 bases and J by 3 bases. Germline V gene lookup returns CDR1 LNHNV and CDR2 YYDKDF (reference sequence). The CDR3 is CATSRGQGNYEQYF. In nucleotides, the CDR3 is TGTGCCACCAGCAGGGGACAGGGGAACTACGAGCAGTACTTC.

This clonotype was counted a few times. This chain connects TRBV5-1 to TRBJ1-1, with D perhaps TRBD1 (5 bases). CDR3 length equals 15 residues. The V end was cut by 4 bases, the J end by 3 bases, with 16 bases between. CDR1 and CDR2 from the germline V gene are SGHRS and YFSETQ. CDR3 nucleotides: TGCGCCAGCAGCCCCCTGGGACGGGGGGACACTGAAGCTTTCTTT. Translated: CASSPLGRGDTEAFF.

This clonotype was seen at least ten times. The J gene is TRBJ2-7, the V gene TRBV6-1; D call uncertain. The ends were cut back, 4 bases at V and 3 bases at J, with 7 bases in the middle. Looked up from germline, CDR1 is MNHNS and CDR2 is SASEGT. The CDR3 runs to 12 residues. The CDR3, as DNA: TGTGCCAGCAGTGGTGGGAACTACGAGCAGTACTTC. It specifies CASSGGNYEQYF.

This clonotype was counted only a few times. The chain combines TRBV6-9 with TRBJ2-1, with 7 nucleotides matching TRBD2. CDR1 and CDR2 (germline): MNHGY, SVAAGI. V lost 3 bases to trimming and J lost 7 bases; unmatched junction nucleotides: 9. The CDR3 consists of 15 residues. CDR3 in DNA: TGTGCCAGCAGTTACATTCCGGGAGGTATAAATGAGCAGTTCTTC. Translation: CASSYIPGGINEQFF.

This clonotype appeared many times. This chain joins TRBV28 and TRBJ2-7; 8 nucleotides line up with TRBD2. With V trimmed by 6 bases and J by 3 bases, 7 bases remained unmatched. The CDR3 has 14 residues. Germline lookup yields CDR1 MDHEN and CDR2 SYDVKM. The CDR3 DNA is TGTGCCAGCAGCCGCATTACTAGCGGCTACGAGCAGTACTTC. Protein: CASSRITSGYEQYF.